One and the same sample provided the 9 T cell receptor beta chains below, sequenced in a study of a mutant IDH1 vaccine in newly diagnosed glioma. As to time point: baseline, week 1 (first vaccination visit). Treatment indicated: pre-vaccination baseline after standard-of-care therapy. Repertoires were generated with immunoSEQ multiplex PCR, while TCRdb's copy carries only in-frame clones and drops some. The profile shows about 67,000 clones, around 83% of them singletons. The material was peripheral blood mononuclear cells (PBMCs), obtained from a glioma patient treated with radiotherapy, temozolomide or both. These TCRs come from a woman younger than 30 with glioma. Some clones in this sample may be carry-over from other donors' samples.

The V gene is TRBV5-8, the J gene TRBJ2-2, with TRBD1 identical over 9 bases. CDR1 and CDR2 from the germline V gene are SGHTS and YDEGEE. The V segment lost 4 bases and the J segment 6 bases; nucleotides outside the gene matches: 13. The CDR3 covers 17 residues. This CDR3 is CASSRGDRVGVAGELFF. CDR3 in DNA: TGTGCCAGCAGCCGCGGGGACAGGGTTGGGGTCGCCGGGGAGCTGTTTTTT.

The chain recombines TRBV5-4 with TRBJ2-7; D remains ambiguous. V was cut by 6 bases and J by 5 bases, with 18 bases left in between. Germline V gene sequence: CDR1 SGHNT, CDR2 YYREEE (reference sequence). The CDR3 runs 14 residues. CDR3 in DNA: TGTGCCAGCACCCCCGGTGGCAGCCACCACGAGCAGTACTTC. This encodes CASTPGGSHHEQYF.

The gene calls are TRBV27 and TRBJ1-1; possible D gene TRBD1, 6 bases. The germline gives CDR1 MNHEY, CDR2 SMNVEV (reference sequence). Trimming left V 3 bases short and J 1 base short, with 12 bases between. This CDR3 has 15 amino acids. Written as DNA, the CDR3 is TGTGCCAGCAGTTTCGTGGACAGTAAGAACACTGAAGCTTTCTTT. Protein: CASSFVDSKNTEAFF.

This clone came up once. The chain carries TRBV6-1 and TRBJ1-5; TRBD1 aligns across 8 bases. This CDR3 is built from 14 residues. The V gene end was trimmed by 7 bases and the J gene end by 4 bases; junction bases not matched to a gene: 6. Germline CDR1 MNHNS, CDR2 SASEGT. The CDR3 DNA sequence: TGTGCCAGCAATCTGGACAGGGTGAATCAGCCCCAGCATTTT. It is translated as CASNLDRVNQPQHF.

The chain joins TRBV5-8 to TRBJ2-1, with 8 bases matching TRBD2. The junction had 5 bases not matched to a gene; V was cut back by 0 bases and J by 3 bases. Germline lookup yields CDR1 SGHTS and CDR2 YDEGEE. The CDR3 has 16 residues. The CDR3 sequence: CASSLAGGANYNEQFF. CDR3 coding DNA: TGTGCCAGCAGCTTGGCCGGGGGGGCTAACTACAATGAGCAGTTCTTC. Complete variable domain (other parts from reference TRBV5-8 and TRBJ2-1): EAGVTQSPTHLIKTRGQQATLRCSPISGHTSVYWYQQALGLGLQFLLWYDEGEERNRGNFPPRFSGRQFPNYSSELNVNALELEDSALYLCASSLAGGANYNEQFFGPGTRLTVL.

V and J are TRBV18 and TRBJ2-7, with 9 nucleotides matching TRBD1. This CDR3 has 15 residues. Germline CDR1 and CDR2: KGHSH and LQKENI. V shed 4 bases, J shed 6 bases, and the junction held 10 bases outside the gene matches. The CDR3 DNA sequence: TGTGCCAGCTCACTCGGGACAGGGTTTTCGGGCGAGCAGTACTTC. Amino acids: CASSLGTGFSGEQYF.

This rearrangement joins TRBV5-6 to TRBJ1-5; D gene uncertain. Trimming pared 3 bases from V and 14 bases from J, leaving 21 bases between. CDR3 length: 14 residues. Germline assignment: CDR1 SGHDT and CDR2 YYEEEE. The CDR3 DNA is TGTGCCAGCAGCTCCCGCGCGATGACGCACCGCAAGCATTTT. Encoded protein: CASSSRAMTHRKHF.

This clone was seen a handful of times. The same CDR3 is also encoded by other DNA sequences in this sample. The CDR3 sequence: CAWSVRAGVYNEQFF. Here the CDR3 DNA reads TGTGCCTGGAGTGTACGGGCAGGGGTCTACAATGAGCAGTTCTTC. The rearrangement uses TRBV30 and TRBJ2-1; tentatively, D is TRBD1 (6 bases). This CDR3 has 15 amino acids. The germline gives CDR1 GTSNPN, CDR2 SVGIG (reference sequence). V was pared by 0 bases and J by 3 bases, with 12 bases between.

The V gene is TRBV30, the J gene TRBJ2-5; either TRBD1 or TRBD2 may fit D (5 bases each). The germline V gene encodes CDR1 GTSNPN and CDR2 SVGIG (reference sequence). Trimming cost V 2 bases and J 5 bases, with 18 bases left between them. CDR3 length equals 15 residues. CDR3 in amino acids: CAWSRGEGWQETQYF. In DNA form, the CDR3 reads TGTGCCTGGAGTAGAGGGGAAGGGTGGCAGGAGACCCAGTACTTC.